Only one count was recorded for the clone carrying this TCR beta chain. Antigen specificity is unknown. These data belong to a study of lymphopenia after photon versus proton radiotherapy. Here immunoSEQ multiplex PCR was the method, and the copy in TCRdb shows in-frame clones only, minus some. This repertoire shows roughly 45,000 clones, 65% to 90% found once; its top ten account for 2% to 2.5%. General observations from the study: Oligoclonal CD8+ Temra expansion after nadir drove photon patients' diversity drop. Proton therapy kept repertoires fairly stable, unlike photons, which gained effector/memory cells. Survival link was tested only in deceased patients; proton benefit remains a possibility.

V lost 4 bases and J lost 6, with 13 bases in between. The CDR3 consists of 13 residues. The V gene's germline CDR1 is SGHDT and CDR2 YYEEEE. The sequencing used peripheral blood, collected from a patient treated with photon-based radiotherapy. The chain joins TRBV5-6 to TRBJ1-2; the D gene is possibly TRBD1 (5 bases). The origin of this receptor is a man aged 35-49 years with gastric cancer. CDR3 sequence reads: CASSRPGPNGYTF. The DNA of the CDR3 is TGTGCCAGCAGCCGACCGGGACCAAATGGCTACACCTTC.